This is a list of T cell receptor beta chains from one sample in a study of cytomegalovirus exposure and HLA in healthy donors. TCRdb's table, derived via immunoSEQ multiplex PCR, lists solely in-frame clones and lacks some. The sample holds tens of thousands of clones, approximately 88% seen once. Sequencing was performed on PBMCs. The source of these receptors is a young man in good health and CMV-seronegative. The CDR3 runs from the conserved cysteine through the conserved F or W. A D gene is named only where the DNA matches it firmly. Expanded clones are given a class, and other clones once, few, many or no size at all.

d_gene	v_gene	abundance	j_gene	CDR3aa	CDR3nt
NA	TRBV6-5	NA	TRBJ1-1	CASSRRQKMNTEAFF	TGTGCCAGCAGCCGTCGACAGAAGATGAACACTGAAGCTTTCTTT
NA	TRBV9	NA	TRBJ2-5	CASSGGGGRGETQYF	TGTGCCAGCAGCGGAGGGGGGGGGCGAGGCGAGACCCAGTACTTC
NA	TRBV28	NA	TRBJ2-5	CASGSGIPETQYF	TGTGCCAGCGGGTCAGGGATCCCAGAGACCCAGTACTTC
NA	TRBV5-1	NA	TRBJ1-2	CASSSADGFYGYTF	TGCGCCAGCAGCTCAGCGGACGGATTCTATGGCTACACCTTC
NA	TRBV9	NA	TRBJ2-3	CASAGDTQYF	TGTGCCAGCGCAGGGGATACGCAGTATTTT
NA	TRBV30	NA	TRBJ1-2	CAWSVGGGYGYTF	TGTGCCTGGAGTGTAGGGGGGGGCTATGGCTACACCTTC
NA	TRBV28	NA	TRBJ1-4	CASSWSGSSEKLFF	TGTGCCAGCAGTTGGTCGGGTTCTAGTGAAAAACTGTTTTTT
TRBD2	TRBV7-2	NA	TRBJ2-1	CASSFASGPYNEQFF	TGTGCCAGCAGCTTCGCTAGCGGGCCATACAATGAGCAGTTCTTC
TRBD1	TRBV9	NA	TRBJ1-6	CASNPGQHNSPLHF	TGTGCCAGCAACCCGGGACAGCACAATTCACCCCTCCACTTT
TRBD1	TRBV27	NA	TRBJ1-2	CASSLQGTNYGYTF	TGTGCCAGCAGCTTACAGGGGACTAACTATGGCTACACCTTC
NA	TRBV30	once	TRBJ1-1	CAWSIGGNTEAFF	TGTGCCTGGAGTATCGGCGGGAACACTGAAGCTTTCTTT
TRBD1	TRBV5-1	NA	TRBJ1-1	CASSYGLLTGVELKTAEAFF	TGCGCCAGCAGCTACGGGCTCCTTACAGGGGTAGAATTGAAAACAGCTGAAGCTTTCTTT
TRBD1	TRBV6-5	NA	TRBJ1-1	CASSGRDRNTEAFF	TGTGCCAGCAGTGGCCGGGACAGGAACACTGAAGCTTTCTTT
TRBD2	TRBV2	once	TRBJ2-7	CASSVAGGPLEQYF	TGTGCCAGCAGTGTAGCGGGAGGGCCCCTCGAGCAGTACTTC
NA	TRBV5-6	few	TRBJ1-1	CASSLVDTEAFF	TGTGCCAGCAGCTTGGTCGACACTGAAGCTTTCTTT